The 10 T cell receptor beta chains given below trace back to one sample, sequenced in a study of T-cell memory formation after mild COVID-19. TCRdb reprocessed the 5' RACE reads with MiXCR, giving one entry per CDR3 protein. This table holds a few hundred thousand distinct CDR3 sequences, around 28% found once. The sequenced material came from PBMCs or a T cell subset sorted from them (not recorded which). Receptor source: an adult woman who had mild COVID-19 (a few samples of this study predate the infection). Cell type and time point are not known.

J is TRBJ2-7 and V is TRBV6-5; 13 bases fit TRBD2. CDR1 and CDR2 from the germline V gene are MNHEY and SVGAGI. The CDR3 has 15 residues. The V and J ends lost 7 bases and 7 bases, in that order; junction bases with no gene match: 10. Here the CDR3 reads CASTYVGLAGREQYF. CDR3 sequence (DNA): TGTGCCAGCACCTACGTGGGACTAGCGGGGAGAGAGCAGTACTTC.

V gene TRBV10-3 combines with J gene TRBJ1-2; 10 nucleotides line up with TRBD1. This CDR3 is built from 16 residues. The germline gives CDR1 ENHRY, CDR2 SYGVKD. The trim removed 0 bases at V and 3 bases at J, leaving 4 bases unmatched. The CDR3 sequence: CAISESGTGVDYGYTF. The CDR3 nucleotides are TGTGCCATCAGTGAGTCCGGGACAGGGGTGGACTATGGCTACACCTTC.

The genes are TRBV4-2 and TRBJ2-5, with TRBD2 matching 10 bases. Trimming removed 1 base from V and 4 bases from J; junction bases left unmatched: 6. Germline CDR1 is LGHNA and CDR2 is YNFKEQ. The CDR3 is 16 residues long. CDR3 protein: CASSQGTSGVLETQYF. CDR3 in DNA: TGTGCCAGCAGCCAAGGAACTAGCGGGGTCCTAGAGACCCAGTACTTC.

This clonotype was detected a few times. J is TRBJ2-7 and V is TRBV12-3 or TRBV12-4; TRBD1 might be the D (5 bases). This CDR3 has 15 residues. Trimming removed 3 bases at V and 6 bases at J, with 18 bases between. CDR3 region: CASSFGQKGQAEQYF. The CDR3 nucleotides read TGTGCCAGCAGTTTCGGCCAGAAGGGGCAGGCCGAGCAGTACTTC.

The rearrangement uses TRBV6-5 and TRBJ2-3, with TRBD2 as a possible D gene (7 bases). Trimming removed 5 bases at V and 0 bases at J, with 15 bases between. This CDR3 region has 16 residues. Germline CDR1 is MNHEY and CDR2 is SVGAGI. The DNA of the CDR3 is TGTGCCAGCAGTCCCCCGGGGGGCACTAGCACAGATACGCAGTATTTT. Its translation is CASSPPGGTSTDTQYF.

The table lists this clonotype with a few counts. The gene calls are TRBV5-5 and TRBJ2-1, with a tentative D call TRBD1 (6 bases). Looked up from germline, CDR1 is SGHKS and CDR2 is YYEKEE (reference sequence). V was shortened by 4 bases and J by 10 bases, with 12 bases between the two germline ends. The CDR3 contains 12 residues. In nucleotides, the CDR3 is TGTGCCAGCAGCCAAACAGGGCACGAGCAGTTCTTC. It translates to CASSQTGHEQFF.

This clonotype was found a few times. V usage is TRBV7-8 and J usage is TRBJ2-5; 11 bases line up with TRBD1. The CDR3 extends over 15 amino acids. V trimming: 6 bases; J trimming: 0 bases; junction bases outside the gene matches: 3. CDR1 and CDR2 from the germline V gene are SGHVS and FQNEAQ. CDR3 in amino acids: CASRRDRGYQETQYF. DNA of the CDR3: TGTGCCAGCAGACGGGACAGGGGGTACCAAGAGACCCAGTACTTC.

This clonotype was found a few times. The chain is built from TRBV5-1 and TRBJ2-3, with 8 bases identical to TRBD2. This CDR3 is 14 amino acids long. With V trimmed by 3 bases and J by 3 bases, 3 bases remained unmatched. Germline V gene sequence: CDR1 SGHRS, CDR2 YFSETQ. As DNA, the CDR3 is TGCGCCAGCAGCTCGGGACTAGAAACAGATACGCAGTATTTT. Protein product: CASSSGLETDTQYF.

The J gene is TRBJ2-3, the V gene TRBV20-1; D unclear. Germline CDR1 and CDR2: DFQATT and SNEGSKA (reference sequence). The CDR3 has 12 residues. The V gene lost 3 bases and the J gene lost 7 bases, with 11 bases spanning the gap. CDR3 loop: CSARARGNTQYF. The CDR3 nucleotides are TGCAGTGCTAGGGCCCGCGGCAATACGCAGTATTTT.

In this sample, this clonotype turned up a few times. The chain has TRBV7-4 and TRBJ2-1; unclear D gene. The CDR3 spans 14 residues. V lost 1 base, J lost 6 bases, and 10 bases lay in between. Germline V CDR1 and CDR2: SGHVT, SQSDAQ. Written as DNA, the CDR3 is TGTGCCAGCAGCTTAGATACAAACTTCAATGAGCAGTTCTTC. Encoded protein: CASSLDTNFNEQFF.